A single sample is the source of the 3 T cell receptor beta chains below, sequenced in a study of cytomegalovirus exposure and HLA in healthy donors. The PCR employed 60 Vbeta primers together with 13 Jbeta primers. Assay used: immunoSEQ multiplex PCR; TCRdb lists only in-frame clones, some missing. The sample has 90,000 to 110,000 clones; 10% to 15% are singletons. The sequencing input was PBMCs. These TCRs come from a man aged 35 to 55 in good health and CMV-seropositive.

This clone was counted between two and nine times. The V gene is TRBV2, the J gene TRBJ1-1; a weak D match, TRBD1 (5 bases). The germline CDR1 and CDR2 sequences are SNHLY and FYNNEI. CDR3 length equals 12 residues. V gave up 9 bases and J gave up 1 base, with 9 bases separating them. CDR3 region: CARLGGNTEAFF. The CDR3 DNA reads TGTGCCAGGCTGGGGGGGAACACTGAAGCTTTCTTT.

This clone turned up a few times. The J gene is TRBJ2-7, the V gene TRBV18; D perhaps matches TRBD1 (6 bases). V was clipped by 2 bases and J by 2 bases, with 7 bases between them. CDR3 length: 13 residues. From germline, CDR1 is KGHSH and CDR2 LQKENI. The CDR3 sequence is CASSPGDTYEQYF. The CDR3 DNA reads TGTGCCAGCTCACCAGGGGACACCTACGAGCAGTACTTC. Supplemented by reference TRBV18 and TRBJ2-7, the full variable domain reads NAGVMQNPRHLVRRRGQEARLRCSPMKGHSHVYWYRQLPEEGLKFMVYLQKENIIDESGMPKERFSAEFPKEGPSILRIQQVVRGDSAAYFCASSPGDTYEQYFGPGTRLTVT.

This clone came up a few times. The chain joins TRBV11-2 to TRBJ2-7; D may be TRBD2 (6 bases). The CDR3 is made up of 13 amino acids. V dropped 5 bases and J dropped 6 bases, with 14 bases sitting between them. The germline V gene has CDR1 SGHAT and CDR2 FQNNGV. The CDR3 sequence: CASSTLAVGEQYF. DNA for the CDR3: TGTGCCAGCAGCACACTAGCAGTTGGCGAGCAGTACTTC.